A single sample gave rise to the 23 T cell receptor beta chains below, sequenced in a study of control samples from healthy donors and cancer patients. The table came from immunoSEQ multiplex PCR; TCRdb's copy has only in-frame clones and leaves some out. The sample gives approximately 71,000 clones, roughly 89% of which show up once; 15% to 20% is in the top ten. Material for sequencing was PBMCs. The source of these receptors is a man aged 55 to 70 with lung cancer.

The chain links TRBV10-3 to TRBJ2-1; 10 bases line up with TRBD2. V gave up 6 bases and J gave up 8 bases; unmatched junction bases: 7. Germline CDR1 reads ENHRY; CDR2 reads SYGVKD. This CDR3 is 14 amino acids long. The CDR3 sequence is CAISRIGTSDEQFF. The CDR3 DNA follows: TGTGCCATCAGCCGCATCGGGACTAGCGATGAGCAGTTCTTC.

CDR3 DNA sequence: TGTGCCAGCAGTTACGGGAGGGGGGAGACCCAGTACTTC. This encodes CASSYGRGETQYF. This sequence joins TRBV6-6 and TRBJ2-5; a possible D gene is TRBD2 (7 bases). The CDR3 has 13 residues. Per the germline V gene, CDR1 is MNHNY and CDR2 is SVGAGI (reference sequence). Trimming took 2 bases from V and 5 from J, leaving 9 bases between them.

The chain links TRBV9 to TRBJ2-3; D is undetermined. CDR1 is SGDLS, CDR2 YYNGEE, per germline. Trimming cost V 3 bases and J 2 bases, with 7 bases left between them. The CDR3 contains 13 residues. The chain's CDR3 is CASSALNTDTQYF. In nucleotides, the CDR3 is TGTGCCAGCAGCGCTCTCAACACAGATACGCAGTATTTT. The full variable domain, with the rest looked up from reference TRBV9 and TRBJ2-3, is DSGVTQTPKHLITATGQRVTLRCSPRSGDLSVYWYQQSLDQGLQFLIQYYNGEERAKGNILERFSAQQFPDLHSELNLSSLELGDSALYFCASSALNTDTQYFGPGTRLTVL.

V gene TRBV6-1 combines with J gene TRBJ2-3, with 8 positions matching TRBD2. Per germline, CDR1 MNHNS and CDR2 SASEGT. Unmatched junction bases numbered 11, after V lost 2 bases and J lost 4 bases. The CDR3 contains 17 residues. The chain's CDR3 is CASSERAGGAAPDTQYF. Here the CDR3 DNA reads TGTGCCAGCAGTGAAAGAGCCGGGGGGGCGGCACCAGATACGCAGTATTTT.

The CDR3 sequence: CASTDRGLGNTIYF. DNA of the CDR3: TGTGCCAGCACCGACAGGGGGCTTGGAAACACCATATATTTT. The genes are TRBV6-5 and TRBJ1-3; 10 bases line up with TRBD1. Germline CDR1 MNHEY, CDR2 SVGAGI. Germline trimming cut 7 bases from V and 3 bases from J; bases unmatched to any gene: 3. The CDR3 loop spans 14 amino acids.

The chain has TRBV24-1 and TRBJ2-1; 7 positions match TRBD2. With 6 bases clipped from V and 0 bases from J, the junction kept 13 bases outside the gene matches. The CDR3 spans 18 residues. Germline loops: CDR1 KGHDR, CDR2 SFDVKD. In DNA, the CDR3 is TGTGCCACCAGTTCGGTCTTGGGGGGAGGGAGCTCCTACAATGAGCAGTTCTTC. It yields the protein CATSSVLGGGSSYNEQFF.

The chain couples TRBV19 to TRBJ1-2; no clear D. V lost 11 bases and J 1 base, leaving 20 bases between the germline ends. The CDR3 extends over 15 amino acids. Per the germline V gene, CDR1 is LNHDA and CDR2 is SQIVND (reference sequence). CDR3 sequence reads: CALEPPRLGNYGYTF. CDR3 DNA sequence: TGTGCCCTCGAGCCGCCAAGGTTAGGTAACTATGGCTACACCTTC.

The J gene is TRBJ1-1, the V gene TRBV7-9; TRBD1 matches at 11 bases. The CDR3 runs 15 residues. V dropped 1 base and J dropped 8; count of bases not matched to a gene: 6. CDR1 and CDR2 (germline): SEHNR, FQNEAQ (reference sequence). The CDR3 region is CASSLGTGGISEAFF. The CDR3 DNA reads as TGTGCCAGCAGCTTAGGGACAGGGGGCATTTCGGAAGCTTTCTTT.

The chain combines TRBV27 with TRBJ1-2, with D perhaps matching TRBD1 (6 bases). Trimming removed 3 bases at V and 6 bases at J, with 11 bases between. CDR1 MNHEY and CDR2 SMNVEV come from the germline V gene (reference sequence). CDR3 length equals 13 residues. This chain's CDR3 is CASSFGGQNGYTF. The CDR3 coding sequence is TGTGCCAGCAGTTTTGGGGGGCAGAATGGCTACACCTTC.

The chain combines TRBV7-7 with TRBJ2-5; the match to TRBD2 covers 11 bases. The CDR3 contains 17 residues. Germline CDR1 and CDR2: SSHAT and FNYEAQ (reference sequence). Germline trimming cut 1 base from V and 1 base from J; bases unmatched to any gene: 5. The CDR3 region is CASSLGRTSGGQETQYF. In DNA, the CDR3 is TGTGCCAGCAGCTTAGGGCGCACTAGCGGGGGCCAAGAGACCCAGTACTTC.

The chain recombines TRBV29-1 with TRBJ2-5; D tentatively reads TRBD1 or TRBD2 (5 bases each). CDR1 and CDR2 (germline): SQVTM, ANQGSEA. The CDR3 has 11 residues. Trimming left V 7 bases short and J 5 bases short, with 11 bases between. CDR3 in amino acids: CSGKWGETQYF. In DNA, the CDR3 is TGCAGCGGGAAGTGGGGGGAGACCCAGTACTTC.

V and J are TRBV6-5 and TRBJ2-5, with D perhaps TRBD1 (6 bases). Germline V lookup: CDR1 MNHEY, CDR2 SVGAGI. The CDR3 extends over 14 amino acids. V dropped 6 bases and J dropped 5 bases, with 16 bases sitting between them. The CDR3 sequence: CASRRDTEGETQYF. In nucleotides, the CDR3 is TGTGCCAGCAGGAGGGACACCGAAGGGGAGACCCAGTACTTC.

This chain connects TRBV3-1 (or the pseudogene TRBV3-2) to TRBJ2-1; D is unclear. Germline loops: CDR1 LGHDT, CDR2 YNNKEL (reference sequence). The CDR3 length is 12 residues. The V and J ends lost 4 bases and 4 bases respectively, with 5 bases between them. As DNA, the CDR3 is TGTGCCAGCAGCCCAAGTTACAATGAGCAGTTCTTC. Protein sequence: CASSPSYNEQFF.

V is TRBV2 and J is TRBJ1-2; the D gene is possibly TRBD1 (6 bases). The CDR3 sequence is 15 residues long. In germline, CDR1 is SNHLY, CDR2 FYNNEI. V shed 3 bases and J shed 4 bases, with 15 bases lying between them. CDR3 coding DNA: TGTGCCAGCAGTGACGGGGGGCGCTTCGGCTATGGCTACACCTTC. It yields the protein CASSDGGRFGYGYTF.

The chain recombines TRBV6-6 with TRBJ2-5, with D perhaps TRBD1 (6 bases). From germline, CDR1 is MNHNY and CDR2 SVGAGI (reference sequence). There are 14 residues in the CDR3. The germline V and J ends were trimmed by 2 bases and 5 bases, with 12 bases remaining between them. CDR3 in amino acids: CASSYGDTRETQYF. CDR3 nucleotides: TGTGCCAGCAGTTACGGGGACACACGGGAGACCCAGTACTTC.

This clone was seen just once. The V call is TRBV4-1, the J call TRBJ2-3; 12 bases align to TRBD2. J gave up 3 bases and V 4 bases, and 17 bases lay outside the gene matches. This CDR3 has 20 residues. CDR1 and CDR2 from the germline V gene are MGHRA and YSYEKL. The CDR3 DNA follows: TGCGCCAGCAGCCCCGGGACAGTTGTACTAGCGGGGGGACTTACAGATACGCAGTATTTT. Residues: CASSPGTVVLAGGLTDTQYF.

CDR3 residues: CASSLVAGGPDTQYF. The CDR3 DNA reads TGTGCCAGCAGCTTAGTTGCGGGGGGGCCCGATACGCAGTATTTT. The chain employs TRBV11-3 and TRBJ2-3, with 9 bases identical to TRBD2. In germline, CDR1 is SGHNT, CDR2 YENEEA. Germline trimming cut 1 base from V and 6 bases from J; bases unmatched to any gene: 5. CDR3 length: 15 residues.

The chain carries TRBV6-5 and TRBJ2-3; 7 bases agree with TRBD1. Germline CDR1 reads MNHEY; CDR2 reads SVGAGI. This CDR3 has 15 amino acids. Unmatched junction bases numbered 7, after V lost 6 bases and J lost 1 base. For the CDR3, the DNA is TGTGCCAGCAGCACTACAGGGGATCGCACAGATACGCAGTATTTT. This codes for CASSTTGDRTDTQYF.

CDR3 sequence reads: CASSLQTGGNTEAFF. As DNA, the CDR3 is TGTGCCAGCAGCTTACAAACGGGGGGGAACACTGAAGCTTTCTTT. The chain is built from TRBV7-3 and TRBJ1-1; weak D call: TRBD1 (5 bases). V lost 2 bases to trimming and J lost 1 base, with 11 bases between them. In germline, CDR1 is SGHTA, CDR2 FQGTGA. The CDR3 extends over 15 amino acids.

This chain links TRBV25-1 with TRBJ2-5; 7 positions match TRBD2. Trimming removed 5 bases from V and 4 bases from J; junction bases left unmatched: 4. This CDR3 contains 13 residues. Germline V gene sequence: CDR1 MGHDK, CDR2 SYGVNS. The CDR3 DNA follows: TGTGCCAGCAGTAGCGGGGTGACAGAGACCCAGTACTTC. Translation: CASSSGVTETQYF.

The chain is built from TRBV7-8 and TRBJ1-4, with 10 bases fitting TRBD1. Trimming cost V 4 bases and J 9 bases; bases outside gene matches: 5. CDR1 and CDR2 (germline): SGHVS, FQNEAQ. The length of the CDR3 is 14 residues. The CDR3: CASSWGTGVQKLFF. The DNA of the CDR3 is TGTGCCAGCAGCTGGGGGACAGGGGTTCAAAAACTGTTTTTT. The whole variable domain, filled in from reference TRBV7-8 and TRBJ1-4, reads GAGVSQSPRYKVAKRGQDVALRCDPISGHVSLFWYQQALGQGPEFLTYFQNEAQLDKSGLPSDRFFAERPEGSVSTLKIQRTQQEDSAVYLCASSWGTGVQKLFFGSGTQLSVL.

This chain connects TRBV11-3 to TRBJ2-3; D unresolved. CDR1 and CDR2 from the germline V gene are SGHNT and YENEEA. V shed 5 bases and J shed 1 base, with 10 bases lying between them. CDR3 length: 14 residues. The CDR3 nucleotides are TGTGCCAGCAGCCATCAAGAGCGCACAGATACGCAGTATTTT. Protein sequence: CASSHQERTDTQYF.

The rearrangement joins TRBV7-3 to TRBJ1-2; TRBD1 might be the D (5 bases). Trimming took 5 bases from V and 8 from J, leaving 18 bases between them. In germline, CDR1 is SGHTA, CDR2 FQGTGA. This CDR3 is built from 14 residues. CDR3 amino acids: CASSPSGQGRGYTF. CDR3 nucleotides: TGTGCCAGCAGCCCCTCAGGGCAGGGACGAGGCTACACCTTC.